The 18 T cell receptor beta chains below all came from one sample that was sequenced in a study of shared clonotypes between healthy human individuals. TCRdb's copy holds only in-frame clones and misses some; the assay was immunoSEQ multiplex PCR. The sample includes about 2.3 million clones, 85% to 95% seen only once; the top ten take about 0.37%. Sample: naive CD4+ T cells from PBMCs. Subset defined: CD45RA+ positively selected. Source of these receptors: a man aged 18 to 29 in good health. Some clones in this sample may be carry-over from other donors' samples.

V is TRBV19 and J is TRBJ2-3; TRBD1 aligns across 8 bases. The V segment lost 6 bases and the J segment 2 bases; nucleotides outside the gene matches: 4. The CDR3 is made up of 14 amino acids. The germline V gene encodes CDR1 LNHDA and CDR2 SQIVND (reference sequence). The CDR3 reads CASRQGDTTDTQYF. The CDR3 DNA reads TGTGCCAGTAGACAGGGGGATACCACAGATACGCAGTATTTT. Full variable domain (outside the CDR3, taken from reference TRBV19 and TRBJ2-3): DGGITQSPKYLFRKEGQNVTLSCEQNLNHDAMYWYRQDPGQGLRLIYYSQIVNDFQKGDIAEGYSVSREKKESFPLTVTSAQKNPTAFYLCASRQGDTTDTQYFGPGTRLTVL.

The CDR3 sequence: CASSQAAGGYNEQFF. CDR3 bases: TGCGCCAGCAGCCAAGCGGCGGGAGGGTACAATGAGCAGTTCTTC. V usage is TRBV4-3 and J usage is TRBJ2-1, with 9 positions matching TRBD2. From germline, CDR1 is LGHNA and CDR2 YSLEER. The CDR3 has 15 residues. V was pared by 1 base and J by 4 bases, with 2 bases of the junction left unmatched.

This chain uses TRBV10-3 with TRBJ2-7; TRBD1 might be the D (6 bases). Germline V CDR1 and CDR2: ENHRY, SYGVKD. This CDR3 is built from 14 residues. V gave up 8 bases and J gave up 0 bases, with 14 bases separating them. Written as DNA, the CDR3 is TGTGCCATCGGTAGGACAGCCGCCTCCTACGAGCAGTACTTC. It encodes CAIGRTAASYEQYF.

The rearrangement links TRBV5-1 to TRBJ2-5; TRBD2 aligns across 8 bases. CDR3 size: 14 residues. The germline V gene encodes CDR1 SGHRS and CDR2 YFSETQ. V trimming: 9 bases; J trimming: 1 base; junction bases outside the gene matches: 8. DNA for the CDR3: TGCGCCACCGCTATTAGCGGGACCCAAGAGACCCAGTACTTC. Residues: CATAISGTQETQYF.

V and J are TRBV4-2 and TRBJ2-5, with TRBD2 identical over 8 bases. CDR1 is LGHNA, CDR2 YNFKEQ, per germline. The CDR3 is 19 amino acids. V was pared by 1 base and J by 4 bases, with 17 bases of the junction left unmatched. CDR3 coding DNA: TGTGCCAGCAGCCAAGGCCGCTATTATAATGCGGGGGGAGGAGAGACCCAGTACTTC. This codes for CASSQGRYYNAGGGETQYF.

This clone has a single count. The chain joins TRBV7-2 to TRBJ2-3; 9 bases line up with TRBD2. Trimming cost V 5 bases and J 8 bases; bases outside gene matches: 5. The CDR3 has 13 residues. Germline assignment: CDR1 SGHTA and CDR2 FQGNSA. CDR3 bases: TGTGCCAGCAGCCGGGAAGCGGGGGGTACGCAGTATTTT. Its protein product is CASSREAGGTQYF.

The rearrangement links TRBV7-2 to TRBJ2-2; TRBD2 is a possible D gene (6 bases). The germline gives CDR1 SGHTA, CDR2 FQGNSA. CDR3 length: 16 residues. Trimming cost V 3 bases and J 6 bases, with 17 bases left between them. CDR3 residues: CASSLAGRGGAGELFF. The CDR3 coding sequence is TGTGCCAGCAGCTTGGCGGGTCGCGGAGGGGCCGGGGAGCTGTTTTTT. Full variable domain (rest looked up from reference TRBV7-2 and TRBJ2-2): GAGVSQSPSNKVTEKGKDVELRCDPISGHTALYWYRQSLGQGLEFLIYFQGNSAPDKSGLPSDRFSAERTGGSVSTLTIQRTQQEDSAVYLCASSLAGRGGAGELFFGEGSRLTVL.

The chain joins TRBV28 to TRBJ1-5; 7 nucleotides match TRBD1. V trimming: 5 bases; J trimming: 0 bases; junction bases outside the gene matches: 10. The CDR3 sequence is 17 residues long. Germline CDR1 and CDR2: MDHEN and SYDVKM. The CDR3 DNA reads TGTGCCAGCAGTCCGTGGGACAGCGAATATAGCAATCAGCCCCAGCATTTT. Residues: CASSPWDSEYSNQPQHF.

The DNA of the CDR3 is TGTGCCAGCAGTTGGACAGCGGCCAAAAACATTCAGTACTTC. It specifies CASSWTAAKNIQYF. The rearrangement uses TRBV27 and TRBJ2-4, with D possibly matching TRBD1 (6 bases). The germline V gene has CDR1 MNHEY and CDR2 SMNVEV (reference sequence). V was trimmed by 4 bases and J by 1 base, leaving 8 bases between them. The CDR3 is 14 amino acids.

CDR3: CASSFGTRGTDTQYF. As DNA, the CDR3 is TGTGCCAGCAGCTTCGGGACGAGGGGGACAGATACGCAGTATTTT. The genes are TRBV7-6 and TRBJ2-3, with D possibly TRBD1 on 6 matching bases. Looked up from germline, CDR1 is SGHVS and CDR2 is FNYEAQ. The CDR3 has 15 amino acids. V shed 3 bases and J shed 3 bases, with 13 bases lying between them.

This sequence joins TRBV11-2 and TRBJ1-1, with D uncertain. This CDR3 region has 13 residues. V dropped 1 base and J dropped 6 bases, with 9 bases sitting between them. Germline CDR1 is SGHAT and CDR2 is FQNNGV. The CDR3 coding sequence is TGTGCCAGCAGCTTAGTAGGAGGCTCTGAAGCTTTCTTT. Encoded protein: CASSLVGGSEAFF. Together with reference TRBV11-2 and TRBJ1-1, the CDR3 gives the full variable domain: EAGVAQSPRYKIIEKRQSVAFWCNPISGHATLYWYQQILGQGPKLLIQFQNNGVVDDSQLPKDRFSAERLKGVDSTLKIQPAKLEDSAVYLCASSLVGGSEAFFGQGTRLTVV.

The rearrangement joins TRBV11-2 to TRBJ2-7; the match to TRBD2 covers 11 bases. Per germline, CDR1 SGHAT and CDR2 FQNNGV. Germline trimming cut 5 bases from V and 2 bases from J; bases unmatched to any gene: 11. CDR3 length equals 17 residues. CDR3 DNA: TGTGCCAGCAGCCCGATATGGACTAGCGGGTTTGCCTACGAGCAGTACTTC. Its protein product is CASSPIWTSGFAYEQYF.

V and J are TRBV7-9 and TRBJ2-3, with 9 bases that match TRBD1. V shed 7 bases, J shed 1 base, and the junction held 6 bases outside the gene matches. This CDR3 has 15 residues. Germline loops: CDR1 SEHNR, CDR2 FQNEAQ (reference sequence). The CDR3 protein is CASTQRTGGTDTQYF. DNA for the CDR3: TGTGCCAGCACTCAAAGGACAGGGGGCACAGATACGCAGTATTTT.

This clone was observed a single time. The chain couples TRBV7-3 to TRBJ2-2; perhaps TRBD1 as D (6 bases). The V gene lost 5 bases and the J gene lost 0 bases, with 7 bases spanning the gap. This CDR3 is built from 14 residues. In germline, CDR1 is SGHTA, CDR2 FQGTGA. The CDR3 loop reads CASSGQPNTGELFF. The CDR3 nucleotides read TGTGCCAGCAGCGGACAGCCGAACACCGGGGAGCTGTTTTTT.

The V and J genes are TRBV30 and TRBJ2-1; 11 bases are shared with TRBD1. This CDR3 region has 16 residues. The germline gives CDR1 GTSNPN, CDR2 SVGIG (reference sequence). Trimming at V came to 2 bases and at J to 5 bases, leaving 8 bases not matched to a gene. CDR3 sequence reads: CAWSLDRGRENNEQFF. The CDR3 region has the DNA TGTGCCTGGAGTCTGGACAGGGGGCGAGAGAACAATGAGCAGTTCTTC. The full variable domain, in which reference TRBV30 and TRBJ2-1 provide the parts outside the CDR3, is SQTIHQWPATLVQPVGSPLSLECTVEGTSNPNLYWYRQAAGRGLQLLFYSVGIGQISSEVPQNLSASRPQDRQFILSSKKLLLSDSGFYLCAWSLDRGRENNEQFFGPGTRLTVL.

The rearrangement uses TRBV5-5 and TRBJ2-7, with 7 bases fitting TRBD1. The CDR3 has 16 residues. Germline V CDR1 and CDR2: SGHKS, YYEKEE (reference sequence). The trim removed 4 bases at V and 3 bases at J, leaving 13 bases unmatched. The CDR3 bases are TGTGCCAGCAGCCCTAGGGACAGCCTACCAAGCTACGAGCAGTACTTC. This encodes CASSPRDSLPSYEQYF.

There are a few counts of this clone. The V call is TRBV5-1, the J call TRBJ1-2; a possible D gene is TRBD1 (6 bases). Germline lookup yields CDR1 SGHRS and CDR2 YFSETQ. V was pared by 2 bases and J by 8 bases, with 10 bases between. This CDR3 region has 12 residues. The CDR3 DNA reads TGCGCCAGCAGCTTCGGGACACGCGGCTACACCTTC. It specifies CASSFGTRGYTF. The full variable domain, its missing parts supplied by reference TRBV5-1 and TRBJ1-2, is KAGVTQTPRYLIKTRGQQVTLSCSPISGHRSVSWYQQTPGQGLQFLFEYFSETQRNKGNFPGRFSGRQFSNSRSEMNVSTLELGDSALYLCASSFGTRGYTFGSGTRLTVV.

The chain joins TRBV6-6 to TRBJ2-7; D gene uncertain. The CDR3 consists of 12 residues. Germline-derived CDR1 and CDR2 are MNHNY and SVGAGI (reference sequence). Trimming took 6 bases from V and 5 from J, leaving 11 bases between them. CDR3 protein: CASRPDPDEQYF. CDR3 in DNA: TGTGCCAGCAGGCCGGACCCCGACGAGCAGTACTTC.